This T cell receptor beta chain was recorded in a study of CD8+ T cells in alopecia areata. Across the whole study: Treatment of the treated patients consisted of oral tofacitinib, 5 to 10 mg twice daily. Severity among treated patients was scored by the percentage of scalp area affected. Study results and limitations: Persistence of many expanded lesional clones was seen in scalp and blood during tofacitinib.

This sample's treatment: oral pan-JAK inhibitor, 5-10 mg twice daily. Collected material from alopecia areata patients comprised lesional scalp punch biopsies and peripheral blood. Remarks on this clone: The antigen remains unidentified.

Extraction of RNA preceded its reverse transcription into cDNA, which served as the sequencing template. Only in-frame clones appear in the TCRdb table, and some are missing; sequencing was by immunoSEQ multiplex PCR. Of some 150,000 clones in the sample, roughly 50% were seen once. V gave up 0 bases and J gave up 3 bases; unmatched junction bases: 3. Germline-derived CDR1 and CDR2 are LGHNA and YSLEER. The CDR3 is 16 amino acids. The sequencing here drew on CD8+ T cells sorted from blood, taken at week 4, from a patient treated with tofacitinib. This sequence was found in a human donor with alopecia areata. The V gene is TRBV4-3, the J gene TRBJ2-1; 9 nucleotides line up with TRBD1. CDR3 DNA: TGCGCCAGCAGCCAAGATACGGGACAGGGCTACAATGAGCAGTTCTTC. This sequence encodes CASSQDTGQGYNEQFF.